The present entry profiles one TCR beta chain with its context. Its cognate antigen has yet to be identified. No per-base quality is available; no much larger clone lies one base away. The CDR3 holds 15 amino acids from the cysteine to the phenylalanine. Here the CDR3 DNA is all that survives: 45 bases in frame from base 1. Reading the germline V gene gives CDR1 SGHDT and CDR2 YYEEEE. V ends up 6 bases short and J 9 bases short, with an unmatched junction base count of 13. This sample is part of a study of shared clonotypes between healthy human individuals (TCRdb year 2020). Regarding the complete study: The cohort included three men and a couple of women between 18 and 49 years of age. Per donor, three plates each were used for CD4 naive and CD4 memory, two for CD8 naive, and one for CD8 memory. To estimate repertoire size and how much clonotype sharing occurs between individuals, the study deeply sequenced the blood TCR repertoires of several healthy adults. Libraries were prepared and TCR repertoires were sequenced by different laboratories using diverse techniques, in order to increase sequencing depth and limit assay-specific biases. Per donor, leukapheresis produced somewhere between about 0.9 and 10 billion PBMCs.

TCR CDR3 regions were amplified from genomic DNA by multiplex PCR using the deep immunoSEQ assay. For each cell subset, the extracted genomic DNA was distributed evenly across all wells of several immunoSEQ 96-well plates, and each plate served as one replicate. For sorted subsets, 200 to 250 ng genomic DNA, equal to tens of thousands of T cell genomes, was loaded into each replicate PCR. Purified libraries were quantified with a Qubit 3.0 fluorometer, sized on a Bioanalyzer 2100, and re-quantified with the KAPA Library Quantification kit. A separate single-read 150-cycle Illumina NextSeq 550 flow cell was used to sequence each immunoSEQ 96-well plate. Under the source paper's analysis protocol: The immunoSEQ output contained only junctional sequences without quality scores, so filtering could not match that applied to full-length reads. Sequences were annotated with PyIR, a Python wrapper for IgBLAST v1.9, using IMGT germline references to assign V/J genes and CDR3. Reads were filtered out if the reads had weak V/J assignments (E-value above 1e-6), no CDR3, stop codons, out-of-frame junctions, or ambiguous translated residues. A V3J clonotype was defined by an identical inferred V gene, J gene, and CDR3 amino acid sequence. Percentage overlap between repertoires was calculated by dividing the number of shared unique clonotypes by the size of the smaller repertoire. Richness of each repertoire was evaluated using RTK rarefaction, the Chao1 estimator, and Recon v2.1 estimates of unobserved clonotypes. Generation probabilities for all TCRbeta clonotypes obtained by the gDNA method from a handful of donors were computed using OLGA. TCRdb retrieved this table from immuneACCESS and kept in-frame rearrangements only. Not all clones are present; in checked studies, unresolved V genes account for under half, and no reason is known for the remainder. The V and J calls and clone size come from that table; D and trimming were worked out from the DNA. The sample table holds around 1.4 million clones, of which roughly 98.5% were seen once. The ten largest clones take up around 0.38% of the sample.

Healthy HIV-negative adults with no recently reported acute infections or vaccinations were included as donors. Only Caucasian adults living in Nashville, Tennessee, USA were represented among the donors. CD4+ T cells were enriched through magnetic negative selection, after which naive cells were positively selected on CD45RA and the remaining negative fraction served as the memory subset. Blood was collected by leukapheresis, and PBMCs were isolated by Ficoll-Histopaque density gradient centrifugation and then cryopreserved in liquid nitrogen vapor phase. Analytical flow cytometry was used to check the purity and quantity of every magnetically sorted T cell population. Genomic DNA was isolated from every sorted fraction and measured by UV absorbance on a Nanodrop 2000c. Study-level results and caveats: Larger estimated clonotype richness was generally found for naive subsets than for memory subsets. Approximately 5% of naive CD4, around 4% of naive CD8, 2.3% of memory CD4, and 0.4% of memory CD8 clonotypes were shared across four donors. Sampling was restricted to blood, and TCR repertoires in tissue are likely to differ from TCR repertoires in blood. Pairwise subsampling indicated that sequencing depth was expected to affect the degree of clonotype sharing among donors. Because the study included a small number of donors, the genetic and exposure-history diversity represented was limited. Even with the large sequencing depth, rarefaction of the sorted-subset datasets indicated that sequencing was incomplete. Clonotypes shared by all four sorted-subset donors showed higher generation probabilities than non-shared clonotypes.

The rearranged chain carries TRBV5-6 and TRBJ2-1, and 9 junctional nucleotides match TRBD1. The TCR sequence derives from a man younger than 40 in good health. The sequenced sample consisted of naive CD4+ T cells sorted from blood. Sample cell subset or site, as interpreted from the label and publication: CD45RA+ positively selected. The sequenced DNA: TGTGCCAGCACCGGACAGGGGACGAGGACGGGTGAGCAGTTCTTC. Translation gives CASTGQGTRTGEQFF.